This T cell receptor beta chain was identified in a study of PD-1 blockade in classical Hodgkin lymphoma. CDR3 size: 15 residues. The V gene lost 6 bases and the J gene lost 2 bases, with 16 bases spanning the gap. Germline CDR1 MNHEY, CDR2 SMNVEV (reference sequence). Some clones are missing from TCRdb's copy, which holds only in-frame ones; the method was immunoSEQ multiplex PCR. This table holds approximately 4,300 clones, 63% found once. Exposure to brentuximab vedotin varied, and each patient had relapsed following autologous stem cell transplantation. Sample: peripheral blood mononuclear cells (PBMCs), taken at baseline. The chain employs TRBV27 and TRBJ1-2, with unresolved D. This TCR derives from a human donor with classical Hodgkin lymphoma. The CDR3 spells CASSTSGVRNYGYTF. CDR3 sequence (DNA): TGTGCCAGCAGCACGTCCGGGGTTAGGAACTATGGCTACACCTTC.